The present entry profiles one TCR beta chain with its context. What it binds is unknown. This entry belongs to a study of T cell responses to AZD1222 COVID-19 vaccine. Findings and caveats of the study: Repertoires were obtained solely post-peak T cell response. Across the whole spike, CD4 TCRs peaked at regions 160-218 and 743-854.

Repertoires were generated with immunoSEQ multiplex PCR, while TCRdb's copy carries only in-frame clones and drops some. The sample yields around 100,000 clones, 80% to 90% seen once. The CDR3 is made up of 14 amino acids. Germline loops: CDR1 SGDLS, CDR2 YYNGEE. V gave up 4 bases and J gave up 3 bases; unmatched junction bases: 3. This clonotype originated in an adult in good health. The input for sequencing was peripheral blood, taken on day 0 of AZD1222 vaccination. This sequence joins TRBV9 and TRBJ2-3, with TRBD1 matching 9 bases. This CDR3 is CASSRDRETDTQYF. The CDR3 DNA reads as TGTGCCAGCAGCCGGGACAGGGAAACAGATACGCAGTATTTT. Variable domain in full (rest from reference TRBV9 and TRBJ2-3): DSGVTQTPKHLITATGQRVTLRCSPRSGDLSVYWYQQSLDQGLQFLIQYYNGEERAKGNILERFSAQQFPDLHSELNLSSLELGDSALYFCASSRDRETDTQYFGPGTRLTVL.